This T cell receptor beta chain stems from a study of T cell responses to AZD1222 COVID-19 vaccine. The wider study: Second-dose timings of about 4 or about 12 weeks were pooled. Notes on the study in general: At study baseline, merely over 5 AZD1222 recipients were seropositive. Repertoires in all cases were sampled only once the peak T cell response had passed.

A remark on this clone: Its antigen is undetermined.

The data were produced by immunoSEQ multiplex PCR, yet TCRdb's version contains in-frame clones alone and is incomplete. The sample has around 100,000 clones; 92% are singletons. Germline V gene data show CDR1 as SGHNT and CDR2 as YYREEE (reference sequence). The V segment lost 0 bases and the J segment 7 bases; nucleotides outside the gene matches: 9. The CDR3 is made up of 16 amino acids. The sequencing used peripheral blood, collected on day 0 of AZD1222 vaccination. The sequence came from an adult in good health. V is TRBV5-4 and J is TRBJ2-2; TRBD2 aligns across 7 bases. This CDR3 reads CASSLAASGIGGELFF. CDR3 sequence (DNA): TGTGCCAGCAGCTTGGCGGCCAGCGGGATAGGCGGGGAGCTGTTTTTT.